These T cell receptor beta chains were read from a single sample in a study of CD8 T cells in ankylosing spondylitis. TCRdb independently ran MiXCR on the 5' RACE reads; one entry per CDR3 protein. Of roughly 220,000 distinct CDR3 sequences listed, around 16% are singletons. Sequencing was carried out using blood, either unsorted or a sorted T cell fraction (not recorded which). These receptor sequences come from a male donor with ankylosing spondylitis. The CDR3 runs from the conserved cysteine through the conserved F or W. Fields, in order: D gene, V gene, J gene, clone size, CDR3 protein, CDR3 DNA. The D gene is left open where the match is weak. Clone size is given for some rows only: seen once, a few or many times, or a class if the clone is expanded.

D: NA
V: TRBV4-2
J: TRBJ2-4
size: NA
CDR3: CASSLVGPGRYIQYF
DNA: TGTGCCAGCAGCCTTGTGGGGCCTGGGAGATACATTCAGTACTTC

D: NA
V: TRBV28
J: TRBJ2-7
size: NA
CDR3: CASWGPSAYEQYF
DNA: TGTGCCAGCTGGGGGCCTAGCGCCTACGAGCAGTACTTC

D: NA
V: TRBV28
J: TRBJ1-4
size: NA
CDR3: CASSLRPDSEKLFF
DNA: TGTGCCAGCAGTTTGAGGCCGGACTCGGAAAAACTGTTTTTT

D: TRBD1
V: TRBV13
J: TRBJ2-2
size: few
CDR3: CASSLGQTGGELFF
DNA: TGTGCCAGCAGCTTGGGACAGACGGGCGGGGAGCTGTTTTTT

D: TRBD1
V: TRBV6-2/TRBV6-3
J: TRBJ1-2
size: NA
CDR3: CASSYSDRVVNYGYTF
DNA: TGTGCCAGCAGTTACTCGGACAGGGTTGTTAACTATGGCTACACCTTC

D: NA
V: TRBV25-1
J: TRBJ2-7
size: NA
CDR3: CASSPSVTYEQYF
DNA: TGTGCCAGCAGTCCGAGTGTTACCTACGAGCAGTACTTC

D: TRBD2
V: TRBV19
J: TRBJ2-7
size: NA
CDR3: CASSMSLAGRYEQYF
DNA: TGTGCCAGTAGTATGAGCCTAGCGGGTCGATACGAGCAGTACTTC

D: NA
V: TRBV5-1
J: TRBJ1-1
size: NA
CDR3: CASSLAQGMNTEAFF
DNA: TGCGCCAGCAGCTTGGCCCAGGGCATGAACACTGAAGCTTTCTTT

D: TRBD1
V: TRBV4-3
J: TRBJ2-3
size: few
CDR3: CASSQDMEDRGGISTDTQYF
DNA: TGCGCCAGCAGCCAAGATATGGAGGACAGGGGGGGTATTAGCACAGATACGCAGTATTTT

D: NA
V: TRBV20-1
J: TRBJ2-4
size: few
CDR3: CSARDPNRLGGIAKNIQYF
DNA: TGCAGTGCTAGAGACCCGAACCGACTTGGGGGCATAGCCAAAAACATTCAGTACTTC